A single sample is the source of the 19 T cell receptor beta chains below, sequenced in a study of blood T cell repertoires in COVID-19. Profiling relied on immunoSEQ multiplex PCR, and the TCRdb table lists in-frame clones only, not all of them. The sample consists of some 320,000 clones, around nine tenths of them appearing once. Sequenced sample: PBMCs or T cells enriched from blood (not recorded which). All receptors come from a man aged 60 to 69 who had recovered from COVID-19.

The CDR3 DNA is TGTGCCATGGGGACAGGGGCTATTGGCTACACCTTC. Its translation: CAMGTGAIGYTF. This sequence joins TRBV2 and TRBJ1-2; TRBD1 aligns across 10 bases. CDR3 length: 12 residues. The germline gives CDR1 SNHLY, CDR2 FYNNEI. With V trimmed by 10 bases and J by 7 bases, 6 bases remained unmatched.

V gene TRBV4-2 combines with J gene TRBJ1-2; 7 positions agree with TRBD1. The germline V gene has CDR1 LGHNA and CDR2 YNFKEQ. The J segment lost 4 bases and the V segment lost 0 bases, leaving 5 bases of the junction unmatched. The CDR3 has 15 amino acids. The CDR3 region is CASSQETRGAYGYTF. CDR3 bases: TGTGCCAGCAGCCAAGAGACCAGGGGGGCCTATGGCTACACCTTC.

The V and J genes are TRBV3-1 (or the pseudogene TRBV3-2) and TRBJ2-7, with D tentatively TRBD2 (6 bases). CDR1 and CDR2 (germline): LGHDT, YNNKEL (reference sequence). The CDR3 is made up of 13 amino acids. Trimming left V 4 bases short and J 4 bases short, with 11 bases between. The CDR3, as DNA: TGTGCCAGCAGCCCGGAGGGCCGATACGAGCAGTACTTC. It translates to CASSPEGRYEQYF.

The rearrangement links TRBV7-9 to TRBJ1-1, with 8 bases identical to TRBD1. The CDR3 is 15 residues long. CDR1 is SEHNR, CDR2 FQNEAQ, per germline (reference sequence). The ends lost 5 bases at V and 0 bases at J; junction bases unmatched: 5. This CDR3 is CASSPGTGMNTEAFF. DNA for the CDR3: TGTGCCAGCAGCCCTGGGACAGGAATGAACACTGAAGCTTTCTTT.

The chain employs TRBV5-1 and TRBJ2-1, with D perhaps TRBD2 (6 bases). CDR1 is SGHRS, CDR2 YFSETQ, per germline. V lost 7 bases and J 2 bases, leaving 19 bases between the germline ends. CDR3 size: 16 residues. The CDR3 is CASSPGGSSTYNEQFF. The CDR3 DNA reads as TGCGCCAGCTCCCCAGGAGGGTCTAGTACCTACAATGAGCAGTTCTTC.

This rearrangement joins TRBV19 to TRBJ1-5, with D unclear. Germline CDR1 is LNHDA and CDR2 is SQIVND (reference sequence). Trimming stripped 3 bases from V and 0 bases from J, with 15 bases between. CDR3 length equals 17 residues. The CDR3 nucleotides read TGTGCCAGTAGTATGTACCTCGGGAGAGATAGCAATCAGCCCCAGCATTTT. Its protein product is CASSMYLGRDSNQPQHF.

This chain uses TRBV18 with TRBJ1-3; D is possibly TRBD1 (5 bases). The CDR3 sequence is 16 residues long. Germline CDR1 reads KGHSH; CDR2 reads LQKENI. V was shortened by 4 bases and J by 4 bases, with 17 bases between the two germline ends. For the CDR3, the DNA is TGTGCCAGCTCACAGCTTTCGGGGACTGACGGAAACACCATATATTTT. Its protein product is CASSQLSGTDGNTIYF.

J is TRBJ1-1 and V is TRBV7-9; D gene ambiguous. The germline V gene has CDR1 SEHNR and CDR2 FQNEAQ (reference sequence). The CDR3 runs to 15 residues. Between the trimmed V and J ends, which lost 9 bases and 7 bases, there was a span of 24 bases. The CDR3 loop reads CARKPEGRSFLEAFF. The CDR3 DNA reads TGTGCCAGAAAGCCAGAGGGTAGAAGCTTTCTTGAAGCTTTCTTT. Full variable domain (rest looked up from reference TRBV7-9 and TRBJ1-1): DTGVSQNPRHKITKRGQNVTFRCDPISEHNRLYWYRQTLGQGPEFLTYFQNEAQLEKSRLLSDRFSAERPKGSFSTLEIQRTEQGDSAMYLCARKPEGRSFLEAFFGQGTRLTVV.

The chain combines TRBV11-1 with TRBJ1-3; the D is unclear. V lost 3 bases and J 2 bases, leaving 5 bases between the germline ends. This CDR3 region has 13 residues. Germline assignment: CDR1 SGHAT and CDR2 FQDESV (reference sequence). Written as DNA, the CDR3 is TGTGCCAGCAGCTTCAGTGCTGGAAACACCATATATTTT. The encoded protein is CASSFSAGNTIYF.

The V gene is TRBV7-9, the J gene TRBJ1-5, with no clear D. The V and J ends lost 4 bases and 5 bases respectively, with 9 bases between them. Germline values: CDR1 SEHNR, CDR2 FQNEAQ (reference sequence). The CDR3 covers 13 residues. This CDR3 reads CASSSHSDQPQHF. For the CDR3, the DNA is TGTGCCAGCAGCTCCCACTCTGATCAGCCCCAGCATTTT.

The chain has TRBV5-1 and TRBJ1-1; possibly TRBD1 for D (5 bases). Germline assignment: CDR1 SGHRS and CDR2 YFSETQ. The V end was cut by 4 bases, the J end by 8 bases, with 15 bases between. There are 13 residues in the CDR3. CDR3 DNA sequence: TGCGCCAGCAGCCCCGACAGAAAAAAAGAAGCTTTCTTT. Translating gives CASSPDRKKEAFF.

The chain employs TRBV24-1 and TRBJ1-2, with unresolved D. Germline CDR1 KGHDR, CDR2 SFDVKD. Trimming removed 4 bases from V and 4 bases from J, with 12 bases in between. The CDR3 extends over 14 amino acids. For the CDR3, the DNA is TGTGCCACCAGTGACGGGAGCCTTACCTATGGCTACACCTTC. It is translated as CATSDGSLTYGYTF.

This clone was detected once. The chain employs TRBV6-1 and TRBJ2-7; 9 nucleotides line up with TRBD1. The germline CDR1 and CDR2 sequences are MNHNS and SASEGT. The CDR3 contains 16 residues. Trimming took 3 bases from V and 4 from J; bases not matched to a gene: 10. The CDR3 sequence is CASSDIRQGVLYEQYF. The CDR3, as DNA: TGTGCCAGCAGTGACATCAGACAGGGGGTTTTATACGAGCAGTACTTC.

V usage is TRBV10-2 and J usage is TRBJ1-1; 7 positions match TRBD1. The CDR3 length is 15 residues. Looked up from germline, CDR1 is WSHSY and CDR2 is SAAADI. Trimming removed 2 bases from V and 4 bases from J; junction bases left unmatched: 7. CDR3 loop: CASSERGPGGTEAFF. The CDR3 DNA sequence: TGCGCCAGCAGTGAGCGGGGTCCAGGGGGCACTGAAGCTTTCTTT.

This clone was counted ten times or more. The CDR3 region is CASSQGSGFGGAFF. CDR3 DNA: TGTGCCAGCAGCCAAGGATCGGGGTTTGGCGGAGCTTTCTTT. V gene TRBV3-1 (or the pseudogene TRBV3-2) combines with J gene TRBJ1-1; D unresolved. The V gene lost 1 base and the J gene lost 10 bases, with 16 bases spanning the gap. In germline, CDR1 is LGHDT, CDR2 YNNKEL (reference sequence). The CDR3 loop spans 14 amino acids.

V gene TRBV29-1 combines with J gene TRBJ2-1; D might be TRBD2 (5 bases). Germline V lookup: CDR1 SQVTM, CDR2 ANQGSEA. The CDR3 covers 15 residues. V dropped 4 bases and J dropped 0 bases, with 13 bases sitting between them. The CDR3 sequence: CSVVRGLSSYNEQFF. CDR3 in DNA: TGCAGCGTTGTCCGAGGACTGAGCTCCTACAATGAGCAGTTCTTC.

The V call is TRBV27, the J call TRBJ1-2; the match to TRBD1 covers 10 bases. The germline V gene encodes CDR1 MNHEY and CDR2 SMNVEV (reference sequence). There are 16 residues in the CDR3. The junction had 14 bases not matched to a gene; V was cut back by 5 bases and J by 8 bases. The CDR3 nucleotides read TGTGCCAGCAGTCCAAACCCGACAGGGGGCACCCGGGGCTACACCTTC. Translating gives CASSPNPTGGTRGYTF.

The chain combines TRBV5-1 with TRBJ2-7, with TRBD2 identical over 9 bases. Germline CDR1 is SGHRS and CDR2 is YFSETQ. The CDR3 has 15 residues. V lost 2 bases and J lost 5; bases outside the gene matches: 8. The CDR3 sequence: CASSLPGLAVHEQYF. CDR3 coding DNA: TGCGCCAGCAGCTTACCGGGACTAGCCGTCCACGAGCAGTACTTC.

There are a few counts of this clone. This chain connects TRBV7-2 to TRBJ1-1; D not certain. The CDR3 contains 13 residues. Per the germline V gene, CDR1 is SGHTA and CDR2 is FQGNSA. V lost 1 base, J lost 2 bases, and 5 bases lay in between. Here the CDR3 DNA reads TGTGCCAGCAGCTTAGACAGCAACACTGAAGCTTTCTTT. Residues: CASSLDSNTEAFF.